A single sample gave rise to the 10 T cell receptor beta chains below, sequenced in a study of cytomegalovirus exposure and HLA in healthy donors. The PCR employed 60 Vbeta primers together with 13 Jbeta primers. Clones were read by immunoSEQ multiplex PCR, and TCRdb kept only the in-frame ones, dropping some. The data hold 90,000 to 120,000 clones, with around 79% observed a single time. Material: PBMCs. The receptor set was obtained from a woman in her thirties or forties in good health and CMV-seronegative.

The gene calls are TRBV11-3 and TRBJ2-2; 11 nucleotides line up with TRBD2. V lost 1 base to trimming and J lost 4 bases; unmatched junction nucleotides: 2. The CDR3 contains 16 residues. Looked up from germline, CDR1 is SGHNT and CDR2 is YENEEA. For the CDR3, the DNA is TGTGCCAGCAGCTTAGGACTAGCGGGACCCACCGGGGAGCTGTTTTTT. Protein product: CASSLGLAGPTGELFF.

The CDR3 nucleotides are TGTGCCAGCAGCCTCGGACCAGCGGGGGGCCAGAACATTCAGTACTTC. Translation: CASSLGPAGGQNIQYF. The V and J genes are TRBV13 and TRBJ2-4, with TRBD2 identical over 9 bases. The length of the CDR3 is 16 residues. Looked up from germline, CDR1 is PRHDT and CDR2 is FYEKMQ (reference sequence). V was pared by 5 bases and J by 7 bases, with 12 bases of the junction left unmatched. The full variable domain, completed using reference TRBV13 and TRBJ2-4, is AAGVIQSPRHLIKEKRETATLKCYPIPRHDTVYWYQQGPGQDPQFLISFYEKMQSDKGSIPDRFSAQQFSDYHSELNMSSLELGDSALYFCASSLGPAGGQNIQYFGAGTRLSVL.

The J gene is TRBJ2-5, the V gene TRBV7-2; TRBD2 matches at 8 bases. The J call may be mistaken, given a closer DNA end match to TRBJ2-7. The CDR3 length is 15 residues. Germline CDR1 is SGHTA and CDR2 is FQGNSA. The CDR3 is CASSRTSGSSDEQYF. Written as DNA, the CDR3 is TGTGCCAGCAGCCGCACTAGCGGATCCTCGGACGAGCAGTACTTC.

V usage is TRBV28 and J usage is TRBJ2-1, with 10 bases aligning to TRBD2. Trimming cost V 5 bases and J 4 bases; bases outside gene matches: 5. The CDR3 is made up of 15 amino acids. The V gene's germline CDR1 is MDHEN and CDR2 SYDVKM. The CDR3 loop is CASSLGLALYNEQFF. Here the CDR3 DNA reads TGTGCCAGCAGTCTGGGACTAGCGCTATACAATGAGCAGTTCTTC.

This chain links TRBV29-1 with TRBJ2-7; TRBD1 might be the D (5 bases). Trimming shortened V by 4 bases and J by 3 bases, and 7 bases separated the two germline ends. CDR1 and CDR2 from the germline V gene are SQVTM and ANQGSEA. CDR3 length: 11 residues. The DNA for the CDR3 is TGCAGCGTTGGACAGTTCTACGAGCAGTACTTC. This gives the protein CSVGQFYEQYF.

The rearrangement links TRBV7-2 to TRBJ2-7, with a weak D call TRBD2 (6 bases). Germline V gene lookup returns CDR1 SGHTA and CDR2 FQGNSA. This CDR3 is 16 amino acids long. Trimming removed 1 base from V and 2 bases from J, with 15 bases in between. CDR3 in DNA: TGTGCCAGCAGCTTAGTGGGGCGGGGCCGTCCCTACGAGCAGTACTTC. Amino acids: CASSLVGRGRPYEQYF.

The rearrangement uses TRBV18 and TRBJ2-1, with 9 bases lining up with TRBD1. Looked up from germline, CDR1 is KGHSH and CDR2 is LQKENI. The CDR3 covers 16 residues. The V gene end was trimmed by 3 bases and the J gene end by 3 bases; junction bases not matched to a gene: 6. CDR3 DNA sequence: TGTGCCAGCTCACCCCTACGGGACAGGGTCTACAATGAGCAGTTCTTC. Its translation is CASSPLRDRVYNEQFF.

This clone was recorded once. The genes are TRBV7-2 and TRBJ2-3; weak D call: TRBD1 (5 bases). This CDR3 has 16 residues. With 1 base removed from V and 4 bases from J, the gap between germline ends came to 15 bases. CDR1 is SGHTA and CDR2 is FQGNSA in the germline V gene. The CDR3 sequence is CASSLELGALADTQYF. The CDR3 nucleotides are TGTGCCAGCAGCTTAGAATTAGGGGCCCTCGCAGATACGCAGTATTTT.

The gene calls are TRBV7-9 and TRBJ1-1; 9 bases are a match to TRBD1. CDR1 is SEHNR and CDR2 is FQNEAQ in the germline V gene (reference sequence). The V segment lost 5 bases and the J segment 3 bases; nucleotides outside the gene matches: 1. The CDR3 covers 13 residues. The CDR3 sequence: CASSRTGDTEAFF. The CDR3 nucleotides are TGTGCCAGCAGCCGGACAGGGGACACTGAAGCTTTCTTT.

This chain uses TRBV5-5 with TRBJ1-2, with unresolved D. Between the trimmed V and J ends, which lost 2 bases and 2 bases, there was a span of 10 bases. Germline CDR1 is SGHKS and CDR2 is YYEKEE (reference sequence). The CDR3 totals 14 residues. CDR3 bases: TGTGCCAGCAGCTTTGGGTCGGGAAACTATGGCTACACCTTC. Translating gives CASSFGSGNYGYTF.